Listed below are T cell receptor beta chains from one sample, sequenced in a study of blood T cell repertoires in COVID-19. Clones were read by immunoSEQ multiplex PCR, and TCRdb kept only the in-frame ones, dropping some. The table has 65,000 to 70,000 clones, 80% to 85% seen once. The sample comprised peripheral blood. Receptor source: a human donor in a cohort sampled during active COVID-19. The CDR3 runs from the conserved cysteine through the conserved F or W. A D gene is named only where the DNA matches it firmly. The size field is filled for only some rows; it gives once, few, many or a size class.

clone size: .; J gene: TRBJ2-5; V gene: TRBV11-1; D gene: TRBD2; CDR3 protein: CASSGTSGSKETQYF; CDR3 DNA: TGTGCCAGCAGCGGGACTAGCGGGAGCAAGGAGACCCAGTACTTC
clone size: .; J gene: TRBJ2-7; V gene: TRBV28; D gene: TRBD1; CDR3 protein: CASSLTPWDSGYEQYF; CDR3 DNA: TGTGCCAGCAGTTTGACCCCGTGGGACAGTGGCTACGAGCAGTACTTC
clone size: .; J gene: TRBJ2-7; V gene: TRBV6-1; D gene: .; CDR3 protein: CASSDQDAGYEQYF; CDR3 DNA: TGTGCCAGCAGTGATCAGGACGCGGGCTACGAGCAGTACTTC
clone size: .; J gene: TRBJ2-5; V gene: TRBV9; D gene: .; CDR3 protein: CASSVGTFQETQYF; CDR3 DNA: TGTGCCAGCAGCGTAGGGACATTTCAAGAGACCCAGTACTTC
clone size: .; J gene: TRBJ1-6; V gene: TRBV27; D gene: .; CDR3 protein: CASSSRTGSPNSPLHF; CDR3 DNA: TGTGCCAGCAGTTCGCGCACAGGGTCCCCCAATTCACCCCTCCACTTT
clone size: .; J gene: TRBJ1-5; V gene: TRBV28; D gene: .; CDR3 protein: CASKTDSNQPQHF; CDR3 DNA: TGTGCCAGCAAGACAGATAGCAATCAGCCCCAGCATTTT
clone size: once; J gene: TRBJ1-5; V gene: TRBV25-1; D gene: .; CDR3 protein: CASSESGGGQPQHF; CDR3 DNA: TGTGCCAGCAGTGAATCGGGGGGCGGGCAGCCCCAGCATTTT
clone size: .; J gene: TRBJ1-2; V gene: TRBV21-1; D gene: .; CDR3 protein: CASSPGGTDNYGYTF; CDR3 DNA: TGTGCCAGCAGCCCAGGGGGTACGGACAACTATGGCTACACCTTC
clone size: .; J gene: TRBJ1-2; V gene: TRBV18; D gene: .; CDR3 protein: CASSSRDNYGYTF; CDR3 DNA: TGTGCCAGCTCATCCAGGGATAACTATGGCTACACCTTC
clone size: .; J gene: TRBJ2-7; V gene: TRBV7-2; D gene: .; CDR3 protein: CASSLGQGIGYEQYF; CDR3 DNA: TGTGCCAGCAGCTTAGGTCAGGGGATCGGTTACGAGCAGTACTTC
clone size: .; J gene: TRBJ2-7; V gene: TRBV4-1; D gene: TRBD2; CDR3 protein: CASSQDPSGSGYEQYF; CDR3 DNA: TGCGCCAGCAGCCAAGATCCCAGCGGGAGTGGCTACGAGCAGTACTTC
clone size: .; J gene: TRBJ2-7; V gene: TRBV3-1/TRBV3-2; D gene: .; CDR3 protein: CASRPPGLRTPEDYEQYF; CDR3 DNA: TGTGCCAGCCGCCCTCCCGGGCTGAGGACCCCGGAGGACTACGAGCAGTACTTC
clone size: .; J gene: TRBJ2-2; V gene: TRBV7-3; D gene: .; CDR3 protein: CASSSGGTGELFF; CDR3 DNA: TGTGCCAGCAGCTCAGGCGGGACCGGGGAGCTGTTTTTT
clone size: .; J gene: TRBJ2-1; V gene: TRBV27; D gene: .; CDR3 protein: CASSLRGSPTWAFF; CDR3 DNA: TGTGCCAGCAGTTTACGTGGCAGCCCTACTTGGGCGTTCTTC
clone size: .; J gene: TRBJ2-7; V gene: TRBV3-1/TRBV3-2; D gene: .; CDR3 protein: CASSQTPSTREYF; CDR3 DNA: TGTGCCAGCAGCCAAACCCCCAGTACTAGGGAGTACTTC
clone size: once; J gene: TRBJ1-1; V gene: TRBV19; D gene: .; CDR3 protein: CASSPGHLIMNTEAFF; CDR3 DNA: TGTGCCAGTAGTCCAGGACATCTTATCATGAACACTGAAGCTTTCTTT